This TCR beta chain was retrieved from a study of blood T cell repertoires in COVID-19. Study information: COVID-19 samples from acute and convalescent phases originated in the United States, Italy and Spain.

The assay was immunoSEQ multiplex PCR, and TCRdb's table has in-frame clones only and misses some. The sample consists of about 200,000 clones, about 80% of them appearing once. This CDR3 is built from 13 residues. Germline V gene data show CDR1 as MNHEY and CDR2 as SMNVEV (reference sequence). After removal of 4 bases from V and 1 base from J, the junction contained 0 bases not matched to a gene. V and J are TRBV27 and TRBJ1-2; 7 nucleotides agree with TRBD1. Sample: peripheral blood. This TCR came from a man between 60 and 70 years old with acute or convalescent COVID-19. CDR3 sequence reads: CASSSGGNYGYTF. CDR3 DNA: TGTGCCAGCAGTTCAGGGGGTAACTATGGCTACACCTTC.